Following are 24 T cell receptor beta chains from one sample sequenced in a study of CD8 T cells in ankylosing spondylitis. From the 5' RACE reads, TCRdb called clonotypes with MiXCR, one entry per CDR3 protein. Of 310,000 or so distinct CDR3 sequences in the sample, about 19% are singletons; the top ten hold about 8%. The sequenced sample was blood, either unsorted or a sorted T cell fraction (not recorded which). The receptors derive from a male donor with ankylosing spondylitis or in good health (not recorded which).

The rearrangement links TRBV28 to TRBJ2-3, with TRBD2 identical over 8 bases. The CDR3 runs 14 residues. Trimming removed 5 bases from V and 6 bases from J; junction bases left unmatched: 7. Germline-derived CDR1 and CDR2 are MDHEN and SYDVKM. This CDR3 is CASSPSGRRDTQYF. The CDR3 DNA sequence: TGTGCCAGCAGTCCGAGCGGGAGAAGGGATACGCAGTATTTT. Looking up the rest from reference TRBV28 and TRBJ2-3 gives the full variable domain: DVKVTQSSRYLVKRTGEKVFLECVQDMDHENMFWYRQDPGLGLRLIYFSYDVKMKEKGDIPEGYSVSREKKERFSLILESASTNQTSMYLCASSPSGRRDTQYFGPGTRLTVL.

This chain connects TRBV6-1 to TRBJ2-2; D possibly corresponds to TRBD2 (6 bases). Germline V CDR1 and CDR2: MNHNS, SASEGT. There are 14 residues in the CDR3. Trimming stripped 6 bases from V and 2 bases from J, with 10 bases between. The CDR3 nucleotides read TGTGCCAGCAGCCGACTAGGAAACACCGGGGAGCTGTTTTTT. This codes for CASSRLGNTGELFF.

The chain combines TRBV5-1 with TRBJ1-1, with D possibly TRBD1 on 6 matching bases. V shed 6 bases and J shed 11 bases, with 29 bases lying between them. Germline V CDR1 and CDR2: SGHRS, YFSETQ. The CDR3 is 16 residues long. CDR3: CASTESPGGVVSEAFF. The CDR3 DNA reads TGCGCCAGCACCGAGAGCCCGGGGGGCGTCGTCTCAGAGGCTTTCTTT.

This chain uses TRBV12-3 or TRBV12-4 with TRBJ2-4; the D is unclear. V dropped 2 bases and J dropped 3 bases, with 11 bases sitting between them. The CDR3 contains 15 residues. The chain's CDR3 is CASSLSGVDKNIQYF. For the CDR3, the DNA is TGTGCCAGCAGTTTAAGTGGGGTTGACAAAAACATTCAGTACTTC.

V is TRBV12-3 or TRBV12-4 and J is TRBJ2-5; TRBD2 is a possible D gene (7 bases). V was clipped by 8 bases and J by 4 bases, with 17 bases between them. The CDR3 runs to 14 residues. This CDR3 reads CASGEGGSIETQYF. In DNA, the CDR3 is TGTGCCAGCGGGGAGGGGGGGTCGATAGAGACCCAGTACTTC.

This clonotype has just a few counts. This chain uses TRBV28 with TRBJ1-5, with 10 bases lining up with TRBD1. The CDR3 consists of 16 residues. V lost 5 bases and J lost 6; bases outside the gene matches: 10. The germline V gene has CDR1 MDHEN and CDR2 SYDVKM. As DNA, the CDR3 is TGTGCCAGCAGTGTGACAGGGGGCAAAGGGGGTCAGCCCCAGCATTTT. As protein: CASSVTGGKGGQPQHF. Drawing the rest from reference TRBV28 and TRBJ1-5, the complete variable domain is DVKVTQSSRYLVKRTGEKVFLECVQDMDHENMFWYRQDPGLGLRLIYFSYDVKMKEKGDIPEGYSVSREKKERFSLILESASTNQTSMYLCASSVTGGKGGQPQHFGDGTRLSIL.

There are a few counts of this clonotype. J is TRBJ2-5 and V is TRBV11-2, with a tentative D call TRBD2 (6 bases). This CDR3 comprises 16 residues. V was clipped by 1 base and J by 0 bases, with 12 bases between them. Germline V lookup: CDR1 SGHAT, CDR2 FQNNGV. CDR3 region: CASSLGVSGYQETQYF. In nucleotides, the CDR3 is TGTGCCAGCAGCTTAGGCGTTAGCGGATACCAAGAGACCCAGTACTTC.

The sample holds a few counts of this clonotype. The rearrangement uses TRBV20-1 and TRBJ2-5; D is possibly TRBD1 (5 bases). CDR3 size: 15 residues. V was shortened by 1 base and J by 1 base, with 13 bases between the two germline ends. Germline CDR1 and CDR2: DFQATT and SNEGSKA (reference sequence). The CDR3 sequence: CSARAGSDSQETQYF. As DNA, the CDR3 is TGCAGTGCTAGAGCGGGCTCAGACAGCCAAGAGACCCAGTACTTC.

V is TRBV11-2 and J is TRBJ2-5, with D possibly TRBD2 on 5 matching bases. The CDR3 is 13 residues long. Trimming stripped 6 bases from V and 5 bases from J, with 13 bases between. Germline V lookup: CDR1 SGHAT, CDR2 FQNNGV. CDR3 in amino acids: CASRDSFYETQYF. The DNA of the CDR3 is TGTGCCAGCAGGGACTCTTTCTATGAGACCCAGTACTTC.

This clonotype was seen more than once but under ten times. The V and J genes are TRBV15 and TRBJ1-2; 7 nucleotides match TRBD1. J was trimmed by 2 bases and V by 6 bases; bases with no gene match: 0. Germline-derived CDR1 and CDR2 are LNHNV and YYDKDF (reference sequence). The CDR3 runs to 12 residues. The CDR3 here is CATRTGNYGYTF. DNA for the CDR3: TGTGCCACCAGGACAGGGAACTATGGCTACACCTTC.

Here the CDR3 reads CSVSDSLYGYTF. The CDR3 nucleotides are TGCAGCGTCTCGGACAGCTTATATGGCTACACCTTC. The rearrangement joins TRBV29-1 to TRBJ1-2; a weak D match, TRBD1 (6 bases). Germline-derived CDR1 and CDR2 are SQVTM and ANQGSEA. Trimming left V 6 bases short and J 5 bases short, with 13 bases between. This CDR3 comprises 12 residues.

The J gene is TRBJ1-1, the V gene TRBV6-1; a possible D gene is TRBD1 (5 bases). V lost 0 bases and J 1 base, leaving 12 bases between the germline ends. Germline V lookup: CDR1 MNHNS, CDR2 SASEGT. The CDR3 consists of 16 residues. In DNA form, the CDR3 reads TGTGCCAGCAGTGAAGCATGGTCGAGGGGGAACACTGAAGCTTTCTTT. Its protein is CASSEAWSRGNTEAFF.

This chain connects TRBV11-2 to TRBJ2-4; TRBD2 aligns across 7 bases. This CDR3 region has 12 residues. Germline V gene lookup returns CDR1 SGHAT and CDR2 FQNNGV. The ends lost 5 bases at V and 14 bases at J; junction bases unmatched: 9. Written as DNA, the CDR3 is TGTGCCAGCAGCCAGACCGGGGGGATTAAGTACTTC. The encoded protein is CASSQTGGIKYF. Based on the CDR3 plus reference TRBV11-2 and TRBJ2-4, the full variable domain is EAGVAQSPRYKIIEKRQSVAFWCNPISGHATLYWYQQILGQGPKLLIQFQNNGVVDDSQLPKDRFSAERLKGVDSTLKIQPAKLEDSAVYLCASSQTGGIKYFGAGTRLSVL.

This clonotype was detected only a few times. The rearrangement uses TRBV3-1 and TRBJ2-1, with D perhaps TRBD2 (5 bases). The CDR3 length is 15 residues. Germline values: CDR1 LGHDT, CDR2 YNNKEL (reference sequence). The V end was cut by 2 bases, the J end by 2 bases, with 10 bases between. The CDR3: CASSQTLATYNEQFF. Here the CDR3 DNA reads TGTGCCAGCAGCCAAACGCTAGCAACCTACAATGAGCAGTTCTTC.

Of note for this clonotype: At one end, the junction sequence differs from germline, possibly due to a read error. The gene calls are TRBV7-9 and TRBJ1-1, with 8 bases lining up with TRBD1. Germline V gives CDR1 SEHNR, CDR2 FQNEAQ (reference sequence). The CDR3 contains 16 residues. CDR3 sequence reads: CASSLAGTGRQGEAFF. In DNA, the CDR3 is TGTGCCAGCAGCCTAGCCGGGACAGGACGTCAAGGTGAAGCTTTCTTT. Full variable domain (outside the CDR3, taken from reference TRBV7-9 and TRBJ1-1): DTGVSQNPRHKITKRGQNVTFRCDPISEHNRLYWYRQTLGQGPEFLTYFQNEAQLEKSRLLSDRFSAERPKGSFSTLEIQRTEQGDSAMYLCASSLAGTGRQGEAFFGQGTRLTVV.

This clonotype was picked up many times. The chain uses TRBV29-1 and TRBJ1-1; D is perhaps TRBD1 (5 bases). Germline CDR1 reads SQVTM; CDR2 reads ANQGSEA. Trimming shortened V by 1 base and J by 1 base, and 16 bases separated the two germline ends. CDR3 size: 16 residues. CDR3: CSVEGRQGRWNTEAFF. The DNA of the CDR3 is TGCAGCGTTGAAGGTAGGCAGGGCAGGTGGAACACTGAAGCTTTCTTT.

V gene TRBV5-1 combines with J gene TRBJ2-5, with TRBD1 matching over 10 bases. Germline V gives CDR1 SGHRS, CDR2 YFSETQ. V shed 0 bases and J 5 bases; nucleotides not matched to a gene: 7. CDR3 length equals 16 residues. DNA of the CDR3: TGCGCCAGCAGCTTGGGGACGACAGGGGGCTACGAGACCCAGTACTTC. As protein: CASSLGTTGGYETQYF.

The chain carries TRBV5-1 and TRBJ2-1; D is unresolved. Germline assignment: CDR1 SGHRS and CDR2 YFSETQ. The CDR3 is made up of 14 amino acids. The V and J ends lost 4 bases and 3 bases respectively, with 11 bases between them. The CDR3 protein is CASSDTRNYNEQFF. In DNA, the CDR3 is TGCGCCAGCAGCGATACACGGAACTACAATGAGCAGTTCTTC. Based on the CDR3 plus reference TRBV5-1 and TRBJ2-1, the full variable domain is KAGVTQTPRYLIKTRGQQVTLSCSPISGHRSVSWYQQTPGQGLQFLFEYFSETQRNKGNFPGRFSGRQFSNSRSEMNVSTLELGDSALYLCASSDTRNYNEQFFGPGTRLTVL.

J is TRBJ1-5 and V is TRBV6-1; the D gene is possibly TRBD1 (6 bases). CDR1 is MNHNS, CDR2 SASEGT, per germline. Trimming took off 0 bases at V and 5 bases at J, with 20 bases between the two ends. CDR3 length: 18 residues. CDR3 nucleotide sequence: TGTGCCAGCAGTGAAGCTGGGGGGGCAGGGGACCGGGATCAGCCCCAGCATTTT. It specifies CASSEAGGAGDRDQPQHF.

This clonotype was counted a few times. This chain uses TRBV7-9 with TRBJ2-1, with 9 bases fitting TRBD2. This CDR3 is 14 amino acids long. The germline V gene has CDR1 SEHNR and CDR2 FQNEAQ (reference sequence). Trimming at V came to 8 bases and at J to 7 bases, leaving 9 bases not matched to a gene. This CDR3 reads CASSPGLAINEQFF. The CDR3 bases are TGTGCCAGCTCACCGGGACTAGCCATAAATGAGCAGTTCTTC. The full variable domain, completed using reference TRBV7-9 and TRBJ2-1, is DTGVSQNPRHKITKRGQNVTFRCDPISEHNRLYWYRQTLGQGPEFLTYFQNEAQLEKSRLLSDRFSAERPKGSFSTLEIQRTEQGDSAMYLCASSPGLAINEQFFGPGTRLTVL.

The table lists this clonotype with a few counts. The V and J genes are TRBV29-1 and TRBJ2-6, with 8 bases that match TRBD2. This CDR3 is built from 17 residues. The germline V gene encodes CDR1 SQVTM and CDR2 ANQGSEA. With V trimmed by 0 bases and J by 0 bases, 4 bases remained unmatched. This CDR3 is CSVEESGRASGANVLTF. CDR3 DNA sequence: TGCAGCGTTGAAGAGTCCGGGAGGGCCTCTGGGGCCAACGTCCTGACTTTC. Drawing the rest from reference TRBV29-1 and TRBJ2-6, the complete variable domain is SAVISQKPSRDICQRGTSLTIQCQVDSQVTMMFWYRQQPGQSLTLIATANQGSEATYESGFVIDKFPISRPNLTFSTLTVSNMSPEDSSIYLCSVEESGRASGANVLTFGAGSRLTVL.

V is TRBV4-1 and J is TRBJ1-5; D is possibly TRBD1 (5 bases). This CDR3 contains 17 residues. Germline assignment: CDR1 MGHRA and CDR2 YSYEKL. V dropped 1 base and J dropped 6 bases, with 19 bases sitting between them. The CDR3 is CASSQVFRDGTGQPQHF. For the CDR3, the DNA is TGCGCCAGCAGCCAAGTATTCCGGGACGGGACTGGTCAGCCCCAGCATTTT.

This clonotype was seen a handful of times. This chain links TRBV12-3 or TRBV12-4 with TRBJ2-2, with D perhaps being TRBD1 or TRBD2 (5 bases each). The CDR3 has 15 amino acids. The V and J ends lost 2 bases and 4 bases respectively, with 11 bases between them. This CDR3 reads CASSLSVGTTGELFF. The CDR3 DNA is TGTGCCAGCAGTTTATCAGTAGGGACCACCGGGGAGCTGTTTTTT.

This clonotype was seen ten or more times. V is TRBV15 and J is TRBJ2-3; D is possibly TRBD1 (6 bases). Per the germline V gene, CDR1 is LNHNV and CDR2 is YYDKDF (reference sequence). The CDR3 covers 13 residues. V was clipped by 5 bases and J by 5 bases, with 11 bases between them. CDR3 amino acids: CATSGGQRDTQYF. CDR3 DNA: TGTGCCACCAGCGGGGGCCAGCGAGATACGCAGTATTTT.